This passage covers 8 T cell receptor beta chains from one sample sequenced in a study of blood T cell repertoires in COVID-19 (dated by TCRdb to about 2020). Preparation of the library involved the immunoSEQ multiplex PCR assay. TCRdb re-hosts the immuneACCESS table, in-frame sequences only. Its copies lack some clones; in the studies checked, an unresolved V gene accounts for under half of them, and the cause for the rest is not known. This sample gives approximately 460,000 clones in total; 85% to 90% of them show up just once. Clones ranked in the top ten supply 0.9% of the sample. Sequencing used peripheral blood. These receptors were collected from a man aged 18 to 29 with COVID-19, enrolled during active disease.

This rearrangement joins TRBV9 to TRBJ2-2; D gene uncertain. This CDR3 comprises 14 residues. Looked up from germline, CDR1 is SGDLS and CDR2 is YYNGEE. Trimming removed 3 bases at V and 3 bases at J, with 9 bases between. Here the CDR3 reads CASSALPYTGELFF. As DNA, the CDR3 is TGTGCCAGCAGCGCACTACCCTACACCGGGGAGCTGTTTTTT.

The rearrangement links TRBV27 to TRBJ2-1; 10 nucleotides match TRBD1. This CDR3 region has 16 residues. V was clipped by 5 bases and J by 3 bases; unmatched bases: 7. Germline loops: CDR1 MNHEY, CDR2 SMNVEV (reference sequence). The CDR3 region has the DNA TGTGCCAGCAGTCAACTGGACAGGGGGAGCTACAATGAGCAGTTCTTC. This codes for CASSQLDRGSYNEQFF.

The gene calls are TRBV4-2 and TRBJ1-4; 11 bases map to TRBD1. This CDR3 has 16 amino acids. CDR1 LGHNA and CDR2 YNFKEQ come from the germline V gene. V lost 0 bases to trimming and J lost 7 bases; unmatched junction nucleotides: 4. Written as DNA, the CDR3 is TGTGCCAGCAGCCAAGATCCCGGGACAGGGGGTGAAAAACTGTTTTTT. This translates into CASSQDPGTGGEKLFF.

CDR3 sequence: CASSQAQGGYNEQFF. In DNA, the CDR3 is TGTGCCAGCAGCCAAGCCCAAGGGGGTTACAATGAGCAGTTCTTC. V is TRBV3-1 (or the pseudogene TRBV3-2) and J is TRBJ2-1, with a possible D match to TRBD1 (6 bases). The length of the CDR3 is 15 residues. Germline assignment: CDR1 LGHDT and CDR2 YNNKEL (reference sequence). With 1 base removed from V and 4 bases from J, the gap between germline ends came to 11 bases.

The V gene is TRBV2, the J gene TRBJ1-1; 9 bases align to TRBD1. V trimming: 4 bases; J trimming: 10 bases; junction bases outside the gene matches: 4. The germline gives CDR1 SNHLY, CDR2 FYNNEI. There are 12 residues in the CDR3. The CDR3 sequence is CASSGQGVRAFF. CDR3 DNA: TGTGCCAGCAGTGGACAGGGGGTTAGAGCTTTCTTT.

The chain combines TRBV19 with TRBJ2-2, with 7 nucleotides matching TRBD2. CDR1 and CDR2 (germline): LNHDA, SQIVND (reference sequence). The length of the CDR3 is 14 residues. V shed 1 base and J 4 bases; nucleotides not matched to a gene: 0. CDR3: CASSIGEGTGELFF. The CDR3 nucleotides are TGTGCCAGTAGTATAGGGGAGGGCACCGGGGAGCTGTTTTTT.

This chain joins TRBV19 and TRBJ2-3, with D possibly being TRBD1 (6 bases). The germline V and J ends were trimmed by 2 bases and 1 base, with 10 bases remaining between them. Germline V gene lookup returns CDR1 LNHDA and CDR2 SQIVND (reference sequence). This CDR3 contains 15 residues. The CDR3, as DNA: TGTGCCAGTAGTATAACAGGGATGGGCACAGATACGCAGTATTTT. Translating gives CASSITGMGTDTQYF.

The rearrangement joins TRBV7-2 to TRBJ2-3, with a weak D call TRBD2 (5 bases). Per the germline V gene, CDR1 is SGHTA and CDR2 is FQGNSA. V lost 1 base to trimming and J lost 1 base, with 15 bases between them. This CDR3 has 17 residues. The DNA for the CDR3 is TGTGCCAGCAGCTTAGGGAGAGACTACATGGGCACAGATACGCAGTATTTT. It translates to CASSLGRDYMGTDTQYF.